The 14 T cell receptor beta chains given below trace back to one sample, sequenced in a study of CD8 T cell repertoires and HIV-1 epitope variants. The table came from immunoSEQ multiplex PCR; TCRdb's copy has only in-frame clones and leaves some out. The sample shows about 90,000 clones, approximately 70% of them seen only once. Sequencing used uncultured baseline CD8+ T cells from peripheral blood mononuclear cells (PBMCs). These receptors came from a male donor with HIV.

The V gene is TRBV28, the J gene TRBJ2-7, with no clear D. V was trimmed by 7 bases and J by 3 bases, leaving 10 bases between them. Germline CDR1 MDHEN, CDR2 SYDVKM. The CDR3 sequence is 12 residues long. The CDR3 protein is CASKDGIYEQYF. Here the CDR3 DNA reads TGTGCCAGCAAGGACGGAATCTACGAGCAGTACTTC.

This clone was seen just once. The chain carries TRBV6-1 and TRBJ2-3; 11 bases are a match to TRBD2. This CDR3 is built from 16 residues. V trimming: 4 bases; J trimming: 4 bases; junction bases outside the gene matches: 7. Germline V lookup: CDR1 MNHNS, CDR2 SASEGT. CDR3 sequence reads: CASSASSGRTADTQYF. For the CDR3, the DNA is TGTGCCAGCAGTGCGTCTAGCGGGAGGACCGCAGATACGCAGTATTTT.

Only one count was recorded for this clone. The chain links TRBV4-1 to TRBJ2-3; 8 nucleotides agree with TRBD1. V dropped 0 bases and J dropped 1; count of bases not matched to a gene: 3. Germline V lookup: CDR1 MGHRA, CDR2 YSYEKL. The CDR3 spans 16 residues. CDR3 DNA: TGCGCCAGCAGCCAAGATGGGGGACAGGGCACAGATACGCAGTATTTT. Its protein is CASSQDGGQGTDTQYF.

In this sample, this clone turned up a few times. The CDR3 nucleotides are TGTGCCAGCAGGCGGACAGGTTTGAATGAAAAACTGTTTTTT. The encoded protein is CASRRTGLNEKLFF. The J gene is TRBJ1-4, the V gene TRBV6-5; 7 bases match TRBD1. Germline V lookup: CDR1 MNHEY, CDR2 SVGAGI. Losses at the gene ends were 6 bases for V and 5 bases for J; bases not matched to a gene: 6. CDR3 length: 14 residues.

This chain joins TRBV27 and TRBJ2-1, with D hard to call. The CDR3 covers 12 residues. V was shortened by 6 bases and J by 3 bases, with 6 bases between the two germline ends. CDR1 and CDR2 (germline): MNHEY, SMNVEV (reference sequence). The CDR3 spells CASSTFYNEQFF. The CDR3 DNA reads as TGTGCCAGCAGCACATTCTACAATGAGCAGTTCTTC.

The V call is TRBV7-7, the J call TRBJ2-3; the D gene is possibly TRBD1 (7 bases). CDR1 and CDR2 from the germline V gene are SSHAT and FNYEAQ (reference sequence). Trimming cost V 4 bases and J 6 bases, with 20 bases left between them. The CDR3 has 16 residues. CDR3 bases: TGTGCCAGCAGCTCCTTGGCAGGGGGGCAGGTCGATACGCAGTATTTT. Translated, it gives CASSSLAGGQVDTQYF.

The chain joins TRBV9 to TRBJ2-3; the match to TRBD2 covers 8 bases. V was clipped by 4 bases and J by 3 bases; unmatched bases: 7. CDR3 length: 15 amino acids. The germline CDR1 and CDR2 sequences are SGDLS and YYNGEE. The CDR3 loop reads CASSPREGPTDTQYF. DNA for the CDR3: TGTGCCAGCAGCCCCCGGGAGGGGCCGACAGATACGCAGTATTTT.

The rearrangement uses TRBV11-2 and TRBJ2-2, with 7 positions matching TRBD2. CDR1 and CDR2 from the germline V gene are SGHAT and FQNNGV. The CDR3 has 15 amino acids. Trimming at V came to 5 bases and at J to 3 bases, leaving 6 bases not matched to a gene. CDR3 amino acids: CASSQGGAHTGELFF. DNA of the CDR3: TGTGCCAGCAGCCAGGGAGGGGCTCACACCGGGGAGCTGTTTTTT.

CDR3 nucleotide sequence: TGTGCCAGCAGCTCCGGACTAGCGGGCGAGACCCAGTACTTC. Translated, it gives CASSSGLAGETQYF. The rearrangement links TRBV7-9 to TRBJ2-5, with TRBD2 matching over 11 bases. With V trimmed by 4 bases and J by 5 bases, 3 bases remained unmatched. The CDR3 sequence is 14 residues long. Germline V gene data show CDR1 as SEHNR and CDR2 as FQNEAQ (reference sequence).

This clone is a singleton in its sample. The chain recombines TRBV28 with TRBJ1-3; D ambiguous. CDR3 length: 14 residues. With 3 bases removed from V and 7 bases from J, the gap between germline ends came to 13 bases. Germline CDR1 MDHEN, CDR2 SYDVKM. DNA for the CDR3: TGTGCCAGCAGTTTTGCGAGAGATCAGAACACCATATATTTT. Translation gives CASSFARDQNTIYF. Filled out from reference TRBV28 and TRBJ1-3, the complete variable domain reads DVKVTQSSRYLVKRTGEKVFLECVQDMDHENMFWYRQDPGLGLRLIYFSYDVKMKEKGDIPEGYSVSREKKERFSLILESASTNQTSMYLCASSFARDQNTIYFGEGSWLTVV.

The V and J genes are TRBV5-1 and TRBJ2-1; 12 nucleotides line up with TRBD1. Germline CDR1 reads SGHRS; CDR2 reads YFSETQ. With V trimmed by 3 bases and J by 8 bases, 6 bases remained unmatched. This CDR3 comprises 15 residues. The DNA for the CDR3 is TGCGCCAGCAGCTCCGGGACAGGGGGCCAGCATGAGCAGTTCTTC. Translated, it gives CASSSGTGGQHEQFF.

A few counts support this clone. The chain uses TRBV2 and TRBJ1-4, with D maybe TRBD1 (5 bases). The ends were cut back, 6 bases at V and 0 bases at J, with 11 bases in the middle. The CDR3 is made up of 15 amino acids. Germline values: CDR1 SNHLY, CDR2 FYNNEI. The CDR3 bases are TGTGCCAGCAGGGTGACAGAGGCAACTAATGAAAAACTGTTTTTT. This gives the protein CASRVTEATNEKLFF.

In this sample, this clone turned up once. The V call is TRBV7-6, the J call TRBJ2-7; no firm D call. Per germline, CDR1 SGHVS and CDR2 FNYEAQ. The V and J ends lost 0 bases and 6 bases respectively, with 9 bases between them. The CDR3 length is 13 residues. The DNA for the CDR3 is TGTGCCAGCAGCTTAGCCCATGGCGGCGAGCAGTACTTC. Translating it yields CASSLAHGGEQYF.

The table lists this clone with a few counts. This chain links TRBV6-5 with TRBJ1-6; D gene unclear. The CDR3 sequence is 14 residues long. Germline CDR1 MNHEY, CDR2 SVGAGI. V was cut by 5 bases and J by 6 bases, with 11 bases left in between. In nucleotides, the CDR3 is TGTGCCAGCAGTCCCGGTCCGATTAATTCACCCCTCCACTTT. This gives the protein CASSPGPINSPLHF.